This T cell receptor beta chain was observed in a study of blood T cell repertoires in COVID-19. The data were produced by immunoSEQ multiplex PCR, yet TCRdb's version contains in-frame clones alone and is incomplete. Here the sample spans some 40,000 clones, around 80% being singletons. This TCR came from a man in his 70s with acute or convalescent COVID-19. The sequencing input was peripheral blood.

CDR3 bases: TGTGCCAGCAGCCAATACCTTAGGGGCACTGAAGCTTTCTTT. Amino acid sequence: CASSQYLRGTEAFF. This sequence joins TRBV14 and TRBJ1-1; maybe TRBD1 (5 bases). Trimming stripped 2 bases from V and 4 bases from J, with 11 bases between. CDR3 length: 14 residues. The germline CDR1 and CDR2 sequences are SGHDN and FVKESK.